The 3 T cell receptor beta chains in this list originate from one sample, sequenced in a study of T cell responses to AZD1222 COVID-19 vaccine. Clones were sequenced by immunoSEQ multiplex PCR, and TCRdb holds only the in-frame ones, with some missing. The repertoire holds around 150,000 clones, with over 90% as singletons. The sample consisted of peripheral blood, taken 28 days after the second AZD1222 dose. These receptors were collected from an adult who received the AZD1222 COVID-19 vaccine.

The V and J genes are TRBV9 and TRBJ2-7; 9 nucleotides match TRBD2. Looked up from germline, CDR1 is SGDLS and CDR2 is YYNGEE. The junction had 1 base not matched to a gene; V was cut back by 2 bases and J by 4 bases. CDR3 length: 13 residues. The CDR3 sequence is CASSVSGSYEQYF. DNA for the CDR3: TGTGCCAGCAGCGTTAGCGGGAGTTACGAGCAGTACTTC.

The chain has TRBV5-1 and TRBJ1-3, with TRBD1 matching 7 bases. Germline CDR1 SGHRS, CDR2 YFSETQ. V dropped 4 bases and J dropped 0; count of bases not matched to a gene: 4. This CDR3 region has 15 residues. CDR3 residues: CASSLGQLSGNTIYF. DNA for the CDR3: TGCGCCAGCAGCCTGGGACAGCTCTCTGGAAACACCATATATTTT.

The CDR3 sequence is CASSYNSYEQYF. The DNA of the CDR3 is TGTGCCAGCAGTTACAACTCCTACGAGCAGTACTTC. The chain links TRBV6-5 to TRBJ2-7; D not resolved. Looked up from germline, CDR1 is MNHEY and CDR2 is SVGAGI. CDR3 length: 12 residues. Trimming removed 2 bases at V and 0 bases at J, with 2 bases between.